This TCR beta chain was observed in a study of blood T cell repertoires in COVID-19. Study overall: From T cells, B-cell-depleted T cells, or PBMCs came the material, which was cDNA or gDNA.

The CDR3 length is 16 residues. The ends lost 5 bases at V and 0 bases at J; junction bases unmatched: 6. Germline V gene sequence: CDR1 LGHNA, CDR2 YNFKEQ. Per the authors' pipeline: Amplification from reference gene primers served as the basis for estimated nucleated cell counts. The protocol was immunoSEQ multiplex PCR, while the TCRdb copy is restricted to in-frame clones and leaves out a portion. From that table come the V and J calls and clone size; the DNA was used to work out D and trimming. The table shows a few hundred thousand clones, with about nine tenths occurring only once. What was sequenced was PBMCs or T cells enriched from blood (not recorded which). This clonotype was sampled from a woman aged 45-65 years who had recovered from COVID-19. The rearrangement joins TRBV4-2 to TRBJ2-5; 10 bases agree with TRBD2. CDR3 in DNA: TGTGCCAGCAGCAGAGGACTAGCGGCAGACCAAGAGACCCAGTACTTC. Translating it yields CASSRGLAADQETQYF.